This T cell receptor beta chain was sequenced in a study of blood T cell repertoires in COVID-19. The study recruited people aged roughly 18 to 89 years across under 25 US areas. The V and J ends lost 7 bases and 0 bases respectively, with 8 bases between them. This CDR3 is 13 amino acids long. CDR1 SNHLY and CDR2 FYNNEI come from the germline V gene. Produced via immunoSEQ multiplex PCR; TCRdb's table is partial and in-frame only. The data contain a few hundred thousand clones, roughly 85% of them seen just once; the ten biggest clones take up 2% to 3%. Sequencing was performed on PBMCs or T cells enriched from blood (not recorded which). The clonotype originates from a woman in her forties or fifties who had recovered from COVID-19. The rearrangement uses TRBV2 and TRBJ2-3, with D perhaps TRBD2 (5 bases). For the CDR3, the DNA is TGTGCCAGCATGGGAGTTAGCACAGATACGCAGTATTTT. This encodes CASMGVSTDTQYF.